The clone carrying this T cell receptor beta chain was observed a handful of times. Antigen specificity is unknown. MiXCR was run by TCRdb on the 5' RACE reads, yielding one entry per CDR3 protein. The table has tens of thousands of distinct CDR3 sequences, about 5.2% seen once; the top ten hold over 2%. These data are taken from a study of CD8 T cells in ankylosing spondylitis. Study-level results: Disease-linked clones reportedly showed significant enrichment in matched ankylosing spondylitis synovial fluid. There were earlier reports of some motif variants in reactive arthritis synovial fluid and blood.

Germline V gene lookup returns CDR1 SGHAT and CDR2 FQNNGV. This CDR3 spans 15 amino acids. Trimming removed 3 bases at V and 2 bases at J, with 11 bases between. The clonotype comes from a male donor with ankylosing spondylitis or in good health (not recorded which). This chain joins TRBV11-2 and TRBJ2-1; D gene uncertain. Sequenced input: blood, either unsorted or a sorted T cell fraction (not recorded which). This CDR3 is CASSFRGLAYNEQFF. The CDR3 DNA reads TGTGCCAGCAGCTTCCGTGGGTTAGCCTACAATGAGCAGTTCTTC.